The clone carrying this T cell receptor (beta chain) was picked up a small number of times. The target antigen is unknown. TCRdb analysed the 5' RACE reads with MiXCR anew, one entry per CDR3 protein. The repertoire holds about 360,000 distinct CDR3 sequences, with about an eighth as singletons. The sample belongs to a study of T-cell memory formation after mild COVID-19. At the level of the study: TCR clusters were mostly confined to one donor each.

Study-wide findings and caveats: Shrinking CD4+ clones resided mostly in CM and EM, and CD8+ ones in EMRA.

This TCR derives from a man younger than 30 who had mild COVID-19 (a few samples of this study predate the infection). Cell type and time point are not known. Input material: PBMCs or a T cell subset sorted from them (not recorded which).

CDR3 bases: TGTGCCAGCAGCTTGAGGAACTATGGCTACACCTTC. This gives the protein CASSLRNYGYTF. The chain has TRBV7-2 and TRBJ1-2, with D uncertain. V lost 3 bases and J 2 bases, leaving 4 bases between the germline ends. The CDR3 loop spans 12 amino acids. Germline V CDR1 and CDR2: SGHTA, FQGNSA.